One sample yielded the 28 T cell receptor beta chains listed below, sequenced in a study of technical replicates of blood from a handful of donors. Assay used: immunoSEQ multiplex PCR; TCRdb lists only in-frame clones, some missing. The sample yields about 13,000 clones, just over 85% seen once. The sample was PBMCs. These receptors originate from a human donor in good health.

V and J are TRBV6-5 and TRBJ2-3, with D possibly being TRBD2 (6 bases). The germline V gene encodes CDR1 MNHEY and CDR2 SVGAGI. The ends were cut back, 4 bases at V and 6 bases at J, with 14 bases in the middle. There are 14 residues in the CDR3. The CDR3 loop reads CASSSPPAGDTQYF. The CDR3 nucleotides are TGTGCCAGCAGTTCCCCCCCGGCGGGGGATACGCAGTATTTT.

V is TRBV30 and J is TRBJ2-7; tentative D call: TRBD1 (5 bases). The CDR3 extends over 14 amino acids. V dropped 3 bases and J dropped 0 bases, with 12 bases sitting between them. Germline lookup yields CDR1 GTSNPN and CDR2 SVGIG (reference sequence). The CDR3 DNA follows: TGTGCCTGGAGATGGGGCAGCCACTCCTACGAGCAGTACTTC. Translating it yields CAWRWGSHSYEQYF.

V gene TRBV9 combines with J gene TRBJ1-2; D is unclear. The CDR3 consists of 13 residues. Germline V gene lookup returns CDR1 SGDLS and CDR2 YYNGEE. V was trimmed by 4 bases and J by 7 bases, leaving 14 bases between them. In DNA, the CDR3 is TGTGCCAGCAGCCCCCAAGCGGGCCCTGGCTACACCTTC. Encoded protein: CASSPQAGPGYTF.

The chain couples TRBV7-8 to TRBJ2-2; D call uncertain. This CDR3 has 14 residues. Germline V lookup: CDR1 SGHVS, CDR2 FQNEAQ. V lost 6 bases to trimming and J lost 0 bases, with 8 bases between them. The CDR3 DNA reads TGTGCCAGCAGACTCAGGTCGAACACCGGGGAGCTGTTTTTT. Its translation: CASRLRSNTGELFF.

The CDR3 loop reads CASSLEAGGAKNIQYF. The CDR3 DNA reads as TGTGCCAGCAGCTTAGAGGCGGGAGGAGCCAAAAACATTCAGTACTTC. The chain joins TRBV7-2 to TRBJ2-4; 8 bases are shared with TRBD2. The germline V gene encodes CDR1 SGHTA and CDR2 FQGNSA. V shed 1 base, J shed 0 bases, and the junction held 2 bases outside the gene matches. CDR3 size: 16 residues.

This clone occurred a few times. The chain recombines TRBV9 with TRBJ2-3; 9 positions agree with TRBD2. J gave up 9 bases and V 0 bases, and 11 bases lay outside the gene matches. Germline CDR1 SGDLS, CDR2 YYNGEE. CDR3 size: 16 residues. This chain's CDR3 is CASSVGLAGAPGTQYF. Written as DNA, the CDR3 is TGTGCCAGCAGCGTAGGATTAGCGGGAGCCCCAGGAACGCAGTATTTT.

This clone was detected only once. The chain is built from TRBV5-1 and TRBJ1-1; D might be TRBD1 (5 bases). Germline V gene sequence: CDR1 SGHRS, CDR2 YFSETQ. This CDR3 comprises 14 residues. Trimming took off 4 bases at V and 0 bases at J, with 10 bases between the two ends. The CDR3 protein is CASSQVGLNTEAFF. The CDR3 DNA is TGCGCCAGCAGCCAAGTGGGGCTGAACACTGAAGCTTTCTTT.

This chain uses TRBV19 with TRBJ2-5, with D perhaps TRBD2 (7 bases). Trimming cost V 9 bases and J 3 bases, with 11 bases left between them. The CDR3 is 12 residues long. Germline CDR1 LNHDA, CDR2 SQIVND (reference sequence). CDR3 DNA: TGTGCCAGCCGGGGGGCCGAAGAGACCCAGTACTTC. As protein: CASRGAEETQYF.

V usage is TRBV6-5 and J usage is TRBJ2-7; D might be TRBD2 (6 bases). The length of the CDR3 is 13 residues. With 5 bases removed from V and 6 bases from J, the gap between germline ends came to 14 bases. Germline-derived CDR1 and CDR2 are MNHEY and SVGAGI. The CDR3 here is CASSDTWRGEQYF. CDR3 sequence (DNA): TGTGCCAGCAGTGACACCTGGCGGGGCGAGCAGTACTTC.

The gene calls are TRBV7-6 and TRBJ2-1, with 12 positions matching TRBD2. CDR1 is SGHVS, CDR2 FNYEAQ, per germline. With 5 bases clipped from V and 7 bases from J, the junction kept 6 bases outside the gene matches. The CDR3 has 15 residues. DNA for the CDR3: TGTGCCAGCAGCCCCGGACTAGCGGGGCTTAATGAGCAGTTCTTC. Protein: CASSPGLAGLNEQFF.

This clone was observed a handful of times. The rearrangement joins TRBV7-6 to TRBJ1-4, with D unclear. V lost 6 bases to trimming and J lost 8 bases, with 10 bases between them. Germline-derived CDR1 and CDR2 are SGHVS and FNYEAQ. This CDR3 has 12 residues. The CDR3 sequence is CASSFPQEKLFF. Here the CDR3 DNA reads TGTGCCAGCAGTTTCCCCCAGGAAAAACTGTTTTTT.

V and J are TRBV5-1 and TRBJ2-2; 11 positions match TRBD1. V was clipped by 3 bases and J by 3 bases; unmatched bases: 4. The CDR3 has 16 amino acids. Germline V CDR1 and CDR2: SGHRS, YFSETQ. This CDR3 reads CASSWTGGADTGELFF. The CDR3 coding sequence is TGCGCCAGCAGCTGGACAGGGGGCGCGGACACCGGGGAGCTGTTTTTT.

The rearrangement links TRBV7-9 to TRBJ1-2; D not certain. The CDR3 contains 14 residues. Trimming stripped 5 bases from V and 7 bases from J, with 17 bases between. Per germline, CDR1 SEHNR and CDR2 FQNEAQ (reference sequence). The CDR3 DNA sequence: TGTGCCAGCAGCAGAGGTATCCCCGATCTTGGCTACACCTTC. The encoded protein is CASSRGIPDLGYTF.

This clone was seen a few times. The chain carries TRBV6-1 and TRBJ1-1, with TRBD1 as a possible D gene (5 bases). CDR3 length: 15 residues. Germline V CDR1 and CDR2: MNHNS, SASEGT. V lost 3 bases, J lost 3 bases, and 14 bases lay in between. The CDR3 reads CASSDGGKGDTEAFF. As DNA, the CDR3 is TGTGCCAGCAGTGATGGGGGGAAAGGGGACACTGAAGCTTTCTTT.

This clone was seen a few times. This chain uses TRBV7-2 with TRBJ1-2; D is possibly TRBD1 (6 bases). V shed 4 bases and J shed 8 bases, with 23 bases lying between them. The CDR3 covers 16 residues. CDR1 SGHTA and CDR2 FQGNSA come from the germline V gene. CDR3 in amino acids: CASSSITGLAREGYTF. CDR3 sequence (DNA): TGTGCCAGCAGCTCGATTACAGGGCTCGCGAGAGAAGGCTACACCTTC. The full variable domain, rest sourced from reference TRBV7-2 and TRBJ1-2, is GAGVSQSPSNKVTEKGKDVELRCDPISGHTALYWYRQSLGQGLEFLIYFQGNSAPDKSGLPSDRFSAERTGGSVSTLTIQRTQQEDSAVYLCASSSITGLAREGYTFGSGTRLTVV.

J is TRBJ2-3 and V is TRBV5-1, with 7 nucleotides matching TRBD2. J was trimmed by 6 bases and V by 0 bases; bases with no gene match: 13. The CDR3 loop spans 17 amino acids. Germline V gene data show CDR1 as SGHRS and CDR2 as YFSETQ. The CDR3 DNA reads TGCGCCAGCAGCTTGGCCATCGGGGGAGGGCCGACCGATACGCAGTATTTT. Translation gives CASSLAIGGGPTDTQYF.

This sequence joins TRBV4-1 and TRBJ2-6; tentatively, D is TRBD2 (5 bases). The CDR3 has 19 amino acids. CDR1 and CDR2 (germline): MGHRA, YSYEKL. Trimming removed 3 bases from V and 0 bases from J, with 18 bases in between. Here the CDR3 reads CASSHPDWLDVSGANVLTF. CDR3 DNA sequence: TGCGCCAGCAGCCACCCGGACTGGCTAGACGTCTCTGGGGCCAACGTCCTGACTTTC.

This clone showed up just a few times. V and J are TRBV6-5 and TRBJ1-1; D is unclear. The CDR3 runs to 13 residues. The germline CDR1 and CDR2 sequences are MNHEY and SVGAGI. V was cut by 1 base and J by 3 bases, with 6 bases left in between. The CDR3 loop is CASSYLAHTEAFF. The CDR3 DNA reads TGTGCCAGCAGTTACTTGGCCCACACTGAAGCTTTCTTT.

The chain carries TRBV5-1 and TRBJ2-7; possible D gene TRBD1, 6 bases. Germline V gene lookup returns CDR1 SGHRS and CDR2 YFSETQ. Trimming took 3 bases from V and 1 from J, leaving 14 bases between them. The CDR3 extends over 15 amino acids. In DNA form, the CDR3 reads TGCGCCAGCAGCTCTGCGGAACAGGGATCCTACGAGCAGTACTTC. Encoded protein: CASSSAEQGSYEQYF.

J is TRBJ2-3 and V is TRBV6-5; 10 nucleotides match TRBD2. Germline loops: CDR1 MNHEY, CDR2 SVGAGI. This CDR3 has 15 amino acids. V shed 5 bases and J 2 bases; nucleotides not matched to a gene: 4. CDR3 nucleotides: TGTGCCAGCAGTCCCCTAGCGGGGGACACAGATACGCAGTATTTT. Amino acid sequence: CASSPLAGDTDTQYF.

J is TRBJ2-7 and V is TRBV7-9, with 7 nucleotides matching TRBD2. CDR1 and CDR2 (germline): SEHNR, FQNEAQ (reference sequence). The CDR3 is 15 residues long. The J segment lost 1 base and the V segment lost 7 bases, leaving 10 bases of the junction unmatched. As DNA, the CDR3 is TGTGCCAGCACCAAAAGCGGGATGAGTTCCTACGAGCAGTACTTC. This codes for CASTKSGMSSYEQYF.

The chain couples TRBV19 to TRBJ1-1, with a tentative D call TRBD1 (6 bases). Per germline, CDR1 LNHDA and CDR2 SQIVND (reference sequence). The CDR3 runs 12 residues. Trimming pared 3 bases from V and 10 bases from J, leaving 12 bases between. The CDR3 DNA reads TGTGCCAGTAGTATTCAGGGGCTGGGAGCTTTCTTT. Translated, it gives CASSIQGLGAFF.

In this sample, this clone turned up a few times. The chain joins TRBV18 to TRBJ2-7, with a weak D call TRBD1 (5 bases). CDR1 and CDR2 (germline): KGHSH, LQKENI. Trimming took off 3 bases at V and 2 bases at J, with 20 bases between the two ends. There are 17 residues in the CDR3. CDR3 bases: TGTGCCAGCTCACCCTTGCACGCATATTCAGGGACCTACGAGCAGTACTTC. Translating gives CASSPLHAYSGTYEQYF.

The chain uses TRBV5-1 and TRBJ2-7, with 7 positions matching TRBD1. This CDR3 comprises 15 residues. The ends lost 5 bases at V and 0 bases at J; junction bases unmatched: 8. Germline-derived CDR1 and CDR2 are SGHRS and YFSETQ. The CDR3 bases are TGCGCCAGCAGTCTCCTTGGGACAGACTCCTACGAGCAGTACTTC. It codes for CASSLLGTDSYEQYF.

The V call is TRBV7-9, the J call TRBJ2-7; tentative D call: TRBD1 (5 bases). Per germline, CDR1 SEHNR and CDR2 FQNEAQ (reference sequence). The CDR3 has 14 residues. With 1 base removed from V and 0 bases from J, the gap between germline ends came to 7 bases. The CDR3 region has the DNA TGTGCCAGCAGCTTAGATAGGGGCTCCTACGAGCAGTACTTC. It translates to CASSLDRGSYEQYF.

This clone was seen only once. CDR3 loop: CASSPGGSKQTYNEQFF. In DNA form, the CDR3 reads TGTGCCAGCTCACCAGGAGGTTCCAAACAGACCTACAATGAGCAGTTCTTC. This sequence joins TRBV18 and TRBJ2-1; D might be TRBD2 (5 bases). The CDR3 runs to 17 residues. Germline V gene data show CDR1 as KGHSH and CDR2 as LQKENI. V lost 2 bases and J 2 bases, leaving 16 bases between the germline ends.

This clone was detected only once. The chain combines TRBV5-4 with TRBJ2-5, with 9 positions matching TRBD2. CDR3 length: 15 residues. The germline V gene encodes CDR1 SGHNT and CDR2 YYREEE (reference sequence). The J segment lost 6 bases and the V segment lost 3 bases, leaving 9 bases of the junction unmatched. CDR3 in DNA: TGTGCCAGCAGCTCGGGGGGACTAGCCGTGAAGACCCAGTACTTC. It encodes CASSSGGLAVKTQYF.

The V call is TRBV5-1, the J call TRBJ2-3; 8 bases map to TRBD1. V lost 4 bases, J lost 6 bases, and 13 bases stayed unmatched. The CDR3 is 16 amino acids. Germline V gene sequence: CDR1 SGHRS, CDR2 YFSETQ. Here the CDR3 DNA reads TGCGCCAGCAGCCCGCGAATGAGACAGGGGCGCGATACGCAGTATTTT. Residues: CASSPRMRQGRDTQYF.